The rows below give T cell receptor beta chains drawn from one sample of a study of low-dose radiotherapy and immunotherapy resistance in tumors. TCRdb re-called the reads through MiXCR, storing one row per CDR3 protein. This table holds tens of thousands of distinct CDR3 sequences, 12% found once. Sequences were derived from PBMCs, sampled before treatment. All receptors come from a female donor with ovarian cancer. Each CDR3 is given without its conserved first and last residue. Only part of the rows carry a size: once, few, many, or a class if the clone is expanded.

clone_size: many; v_call: TRBV19; j_call: TRBJ1-1; cdr3_aa: ASQEGGGGVTEAF
clone_size: few; v_call: TRBV12-3/TRBV12-4; j_call: TRBJ2-7; cdr3_aa: ASSRDWGTEQY
clone_size: many; v_call: TRBV19; j_call: TRBJ1-2; cdr3_aa: ASRRDAEDYYGYT
clone_size: many; v_call: TRBV29-1; j_call: TRBJ2-1; cdr3_aa: SAGRGNEQF
clone_size: many; v_call: TRBV5-5; j_call: TRBJ2-1; cdr3_aa: ASSLMTYNEQF
clone_size: many; v_call: TRBV20-1; j_call: TRBJ2-3; cdr3_aa: SAPKLWSLGTDTQY
clone_size: many; v_call: TRBV30; j_call: TRBJ2-2; cdr3_aa: ASYANTGELF
clone_size: many; v_call: TRBV28; j_call: TRBJ1-1; cdr3_aa: ASSSSGQGAF
clone_size: many; v_call: TRBV6-2/TRBV6-3; j_call: TRBJ2-7; cdr3_aa: ASSDFDGEGYEQY
clone_size: many; v_call: TRBV28; j_call: TRBJ2-7; cdr3_aa: ASSFPGEQY
clone_size: many; v_call: TRBV5-1; j_call: TRBJ2-4; cdr3_aa: ASSGLAGSIQY
clone_size: many; v_call: TRBV28; j_call: TRBJ1-1; cdr3_aa: ASSLTGETEAF
clone_size: NA; v_call: TRBV13; j_call: TRBJ1-6; cdr3_aa: ASSHLPGQGSSYNSPRH
clone_size: many; v_call: TRBV30; j_call: TRBJ2-7; cdr3_aa: AWKSTVSSYEQY
clone_size: many; v_call: TRBV4-1; j_call: TRBJ1-1; cdr3_aa: ASSQDGPDRGLGTEAF
clone_size: many; v_call: TRBV13; j_call: TRBJ1-2; cdr3_aa: ASSEEDRKHFYGYT
clone_size: many; v_call: TRBV4-1; j_call: TRBJ2-2; cdr3_aa: ASSRTLAGGVGELF
clone_size: few; v_call: TRBV14; j_call: TRBJ1-2; cdr3_aa: ASSQATGALSNYGYT
clone_size: many; v_call: TRBV5-1; j_call: TRBJ2-3; cdr3_aa: ASSLGRQITTDTQY
clone_size: many; v_call: TRBV9; j_call: TRBJ2-6; cdr3_aa: ASSADRNVLT
clone_size: many; v_call: TRBV20-1; j_call: TRBJ2-7; cdr3_aa: SARDEGGGEQY
clone_size: many; v_call: TRBV29-1; j_call: TRBJ1-2; cdr3_aa: SVVTDDGYT
clone_size: many; v_call: TRBV2; j_call: TRBJ2-2; cdr3_aa: ASSWENTGELF
clone_size: many; v_call: TRBV5-1; j_call: TRBJ2-1; cdr3_aa: ASSSSTGGNEQF
clone_size: many; v_call: TRBV19; j_call: TRBJ2-3; cdr3_aa: ASTAPGTGGDTQY
clone_size: few; v_call: TRBV2; j_call: TRBJ1-4; cdr3_aa: ASSETRRFEKLF
clone_size: many; v_call: TRBV14; j_call: TRBJ2-7; cdr3_aa: ASSQEAWTGAYEQY
clone_size: many; v_call: TRBV7-9; j_call: TRBJ2-7; cdr3_aa: ASSPGGAAGGQY
clone_size: NA; v_call: TRBV27; j_call: TRBJ1-2; cdr3_aa: ASSPDRDRPYGYT
clone_size: many; v_call: TRBV5-1; j_call: TRBJ2-2; cdr3_aa: ASSSGTDTGELF
clone_size: many; v_call: TRBV6-6; j_call: TRBJ1-5; cdr3_aa: ASSYASFTSNQPQH
clone_size: many; v_call: TRBV5-1; j_call: TRBJ2-2; cdr3_aa: ASSPAGTGDTGELF
clone_size: many; v_call: TRBV6-2/TRBV6-3; j_call: TRBJ2-2; cdr3_aa: SSSYSGDRELF
clone_size: few; v_call: TRBV10-3; j_call: TRBJ1-2; cdr3_aa: AISESGFYGYT
clone_size: many; v_call: TRBV2; j_call: TRBJ2-1; cdr3_aa: ASSPDTATLNEQF
clone_size: many; v_call: TRBV6-2/TRBV6-3; j_call: TRBJ1-4; cdr3_aa: ASSYSGGVSEKLF
clone_size: many; v_call: TRBV11-2; j_call: TRBJ2-1; cdr3_aa: ASSLAGTNYNEQF
clone_size: NA; v_call: TRBV30; j_call: TRBJ1-1; cdr3_aa: AWSRRTVNTEAF
clone_size: many; v_call: TRBV6-1; j_call: TRBJ2-5; cdr3_aa: ASSEFSWRGRETQY
clone_size: NA; v_call: TRBV3-1; j_call: TRBJ2-1; cdr3_aa: ASSLTSAGGEQF
clone_size: many; v_call: TRBV5-1; j_call: TRBJ2-1; cdr3_aa: ASSLGGSSYNEQF
clone_size: many; v_call: TRBV6-6; j_call: TRBJ2-1; cdr3_aa: ASSYPEYGREQF
clone_size: many; v_call: TRBV20-1; j_call: TRBJ2-3; cdr3_aa: SARNSGGTDTQY
clone_size: many; v_call: TRBV11-3; j_call: TRBJ2-1; cdr3_aa: ASSLDGPLDEQF
clone_size: many; v_call: TRBV29-1; j_call: TRBJ1-1; cdr3_aa: SVEARLNTEAF
clone_size: many; v_call: TRBV28; j_call: TRBJ2-7; cdr3_aa: ASRDLAGGRGYEQY
clone_size: NA; v_call: TRBV9; j_call: TRBJ1-2; cdr3_aa: ASSVGAAYDRYGYT
clone_size: many; v_call: TRBV12-3/TRBV12-4; j_call: TRBJ2-3; cdr3_aa: ASSRGLAATDTQY
clone_size: many; v_call: TRBV27; j_call: TRBJ1-2; cdr3_aa: ASSLRGQGAAYGYT
clone_size: many; v_call: TRBV6-6; j_call: TRBJ2-7; cdr3_aa: ASSSVARETGEQY
clone_size: NA; v_call: TRBV27; j_call: TRBJ1-6; cdr3_aa: ASRVTGGSPLH